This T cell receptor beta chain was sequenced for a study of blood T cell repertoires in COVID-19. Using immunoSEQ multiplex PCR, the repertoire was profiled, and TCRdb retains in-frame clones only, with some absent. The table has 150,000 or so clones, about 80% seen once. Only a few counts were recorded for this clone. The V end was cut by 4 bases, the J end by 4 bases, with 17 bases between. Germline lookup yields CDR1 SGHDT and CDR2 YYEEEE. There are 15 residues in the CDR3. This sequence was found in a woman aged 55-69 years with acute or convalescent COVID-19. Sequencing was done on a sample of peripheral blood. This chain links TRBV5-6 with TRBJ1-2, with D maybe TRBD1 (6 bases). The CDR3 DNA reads TGTGCCAGCAGCCCTGACAGGAGAGGAAGCTATGGCTACACCTTC. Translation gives CASSPDRRGSYGYTF.